What follows is one TCR beta chain and its context. Per germline, CDR1 SGHDT and CDR2 YYEEEE. V was pared by 4 bases and J by 1 base, with 14 bases between. CDR3 length: 15 amino acids. The assay was immunoSEQ multiplex PCR, and TCRdb's table has in-frame clones only and misses some. This sample has about 91,000 clones; around 90% occur once, and the top ten carry roughly 7.4%. The data were obtained in a study of blood T cell repertoires in COVID-19. For the study at large: Sites in the United States, Italy and Spain provided acute and convalescent COVID-19 samples. Nucleic acid was either cDNA or gDNA, and it came from T cells, B-cell-depleted T cells, or PBMCs.

The source is an older woman with acute or convalescent COVID-19. V is TRBV5-6 and J is TRBJ1-1, with D possibly being TRBD1 (6 bases). The specimen sequenced was peripheral blood. CDR3 residues: CASSKRTVRNTEAFF. Here the CDR3 DNA reads TGTGCCAGCAGCAAAAGGACAGTTAGGAACACTGAAGCTTTCTTT.